The 11 T cell receptor beta chains below all came from one sample that was sequenced in a study of T cells after yellow fever vaccination. TCRdb redid the calling of the 5' RACE reads with MiXCR, one entry per CDR3 protein. The data contain about 370,000 distinct CDR3 sequences, about 9.9% of them singletons. Material: PBMCs, obtained on the day of the first yellow fever vaccination. The receptors were sampled from a man younger than 35 who received the YFV17D yellow fever vaccine.

The chain has TRBV25-1 and TRBJ1-6, with D hard to call. Trimming removed 0 bases at V and 7 bases at J, with 10 bases between. Germline CDR1 is MGHDK and CDR2 is SYGVNS. The CDR3 spans 15 residues. As DNA, the CDR3 is TGTGCCAGCAGTGAATATCCCCCCCCGAATTCACCCCTCCACTTT. It translates to CASSEYPPPNSPLHF.

The chain recombines TRBV20-1 with TRBJ1-1; weak D call: TRBD1 (5 bases). Trimming stripped 6 bases from V and 4 bases from J, with 15 bases between. The CDR3 totals 13 residues. The germline CDR1 and CDR2 sequences are DFQATT and SNEGSKA (reference sequence). CDR3 amino acids: CSAPTAPGTEAFF. CDR3 sequence (DNA): TGCAGTGCCCCGACAGCTCCAGGCACTGAAGCTTTCTTT.

The chain uses TRBV19 and TRBJ2-2, with a possible D match to TRBD1 (5 bases). V shed 7 bases and J shed 5 bases, with 14 bases lying between them. Germline loops: CDR1 LNHDA, CDR2 SQIVND (reference sequence). The length of the CDR3 is 14 residues. The CDR3 spells CASNMGPFTGELFF. The CDR3 nucleotides are TGTGCCAGTAATATGGGGCCTTTTACCGGGGAGCTGTTTTTT. Based on the CDR3 plus reference TRBV19 and TRBJ2-2, the full variable domain is DGGITQSPKYLFRKEGQNVTLSCEQNLNHDAMYWYRQDPGQGLRLIYYSQIVNDFQKGDIAEGYSVSREKKESFPLTVTSAQKNPTAFYLCASNMGPFTGELFFGEGSRLTVL.

By sample share, this clonotype is medium-sized. V is TRBV6-2 or TRBV6-3 and J is TRBJ2-1, with 9 bases lining up with TRBD2. Germline CDR1 is MNHEY and CDR2 is SVGEGT. The CDR3 runs 15 residues. V shed 2 bases and J 7 bases; nucleotides not matched to a gene: 6. The DNA for the CDR3 is TGTGCCAGCAGTTACGAGGTAGCGGGGGCAAATGAGCAGTTCTTC. Amino acid sequence: CASSYEVAGANEQFF.

The table lists this clonotype with a few counts. This CDR3 reads CASTQSTSGVSNEQFF. The CDR3 coding sequence is TGTGCCAGCACCCAGTCGACTAGCGGGGTATCGAATGAGCAGTTCTTC. The chain carries TRBV11-1 and TRBJ2-1, with 11 bases identical to TRBD2. The length of the CDR3 is 16 residues. With V trimmed by 7 bases and J by 7 bases, 12 bases remained unmatched. CDR1 and CDR2 (germline): SGHAT, FQDESV (reference sequence). Full variable domain (remainder filled in from reference TRBV11-1 and TRBJ2-1): EAEVAQSPRYKITEKSQAVAFWCDPISGHATLYWYRQILGQGPELLVQFQDESVVDDSQLPKDRFSAERLKGVDSTLKIQPAELGDSAMYLCASTQSTSGVSNEQFFGPGTRLTVL.

This clonotype was found a few times. The chain recombines TRBV9 with TRBJ2-7; TRBD1 agrees at 9 bases. The CDR3 is made up of 14 amino acids. Germline V gene data show CDR1 as SGDLS and CDR2 as YYNGEE. Germline trimming cut 2 bases from V and 3 bases from J; bases unmatched to any gene: 3. CDR3 coding DNA: TGTGCCAGCAGCGTCCGGGACAGGGACTACGAGCAGTACTTC. Translating gives CASSVRDRDYEQYF.

This clonotype was observed a handful of times. The chain links TRBV25-1 to TRBJ2-2, with D perhaps matching TRBD2 (6 bases). The CDR3 has 16 residues. V lost 6 bases and J lost 1, with 15 bases in between. From germline, CDR1 is MGHDK and CDR2 SYGVNS. CDR3 bases: TGTGCCAGCAGCGGAGGGCTCGCCTGGAACACCGGGGAGCTGTTTTTT. Translated, it gives CASSGGLAWNTGELFF. Filled out from reference TRBV25-1 and TRBJ2-2, the complete variable domain reads EADIYQTPRYLVIGTGKKITLECSQTMGHDKMYWYQQDPGMELHLIHYSYGVNSTEKGDLSSESTVSRIRTEHFPLTLESARPSHTSQYLCASSGGLAWNTGELFFGEGSRLTVL.

In this sample, this clonotype turned up a few times. The chain has TRBV28 and TRBJ2-4; 8 bases agree with TRBD1. J gave up 9 bases and V 2 bases, and 3 bases lay outside the gene matches. CDR1 and CDR2 (germline): MDHEN, SYDVKM. The CDR3 covers 13 residues. CDR3 region: CASSLLTGAIQYF. The CDR3 DNA is TGTGCCAGCAGTTTACTGACAGGGGCCATTCAGTACTTC.

The rearrangement uses TRBV20-1 and TRBJ1-2; the D gene is possibly TRBD1 (5 bases). CDR1 is DFQATT, CDR2 SNEGSKA, per germline (reference sequence). This CDR3 region has 11 residues. Between the trimmed V and J ends, which lost 6 bases and 4 bases, there was a span of 9 bases. CDR3 residues: CSALTGYGYTF. CDR3 sequence (DNA): TGCAGTGCCCTTACAGGCTATGGCTACACCTTC.

This clonotype showed up just a few times. The V call is TRBV29-1, the J call TRBJ2-3; 9 nucleotides match TRBD2. Germline CDR1 is SQVTM and CDR2 is ANQGSEA. CDR3 size: 15 residues. V was pared by 3 bases and J by 5 bases, with 9 bases of the junction left unmatched. CDR3 sequence reads: CSVEGERGVEDTQYF. The CDR3 region has the DNA TGCAGCGTTGAGGGTGAGCGGGGGGTGGAAGATACGCAGTATTTT.

This clonotype appeared a few times. V is TRBV7-2 and J is TRBJ2-5; possibly TRBD1 for D (5 bases). The CDR3 runs to 16 residues. Trimming took 1 base from V and 5 from J, leaving 17 bases between them. Germline V gives CDR1 SGHTA, CDR2 FQGNSA. The CDR3 DNA sequence: TGTGCCAGCAGCTTAGGGTCATCTGGGGCATATGAGACCCAGTACTTC. Its translation: CASSLGSSGAYETQYF.